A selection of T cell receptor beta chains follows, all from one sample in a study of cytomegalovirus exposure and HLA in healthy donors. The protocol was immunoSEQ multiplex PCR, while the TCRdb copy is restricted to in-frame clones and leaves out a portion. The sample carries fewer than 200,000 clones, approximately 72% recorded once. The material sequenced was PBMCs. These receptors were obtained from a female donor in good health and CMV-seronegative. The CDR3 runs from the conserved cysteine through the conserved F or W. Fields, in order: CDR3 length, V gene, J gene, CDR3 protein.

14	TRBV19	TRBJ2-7	CASSIGDRGYEQYF
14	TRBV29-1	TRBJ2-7	CSVADRRSTHEQYF
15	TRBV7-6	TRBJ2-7	CASSPGHLTSYEQYF
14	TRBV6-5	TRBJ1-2	CASSRLPGAGGYTF
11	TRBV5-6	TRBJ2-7	CASSFGYEQYF
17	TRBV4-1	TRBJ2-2	CASSHLWREIDTGELFF
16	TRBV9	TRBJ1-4	CASSGGHQGVGEKLFF
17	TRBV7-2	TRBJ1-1	CASSLGGTGGLNTEAFF
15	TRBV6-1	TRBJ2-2	CASGEGSRATGELFF
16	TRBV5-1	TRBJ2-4	CASSLLTEPSKNIQYF
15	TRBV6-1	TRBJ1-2	CASGDRGTTNYGYTF
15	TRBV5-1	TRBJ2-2	CASSLGQGLTGELFF
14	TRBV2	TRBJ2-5	CASSGSVREETQYF
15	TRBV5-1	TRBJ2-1	CASSQHGGTYNEQFF
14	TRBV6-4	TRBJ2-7	CASRRGDLGNEQYF
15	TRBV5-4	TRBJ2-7	CASSLVAGGSYEQYF
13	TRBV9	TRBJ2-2	CASSPQNTGELFF
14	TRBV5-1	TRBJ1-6	CASSPGGGHSPLHF
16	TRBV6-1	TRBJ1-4	CASTEAYGQGSEKLFF
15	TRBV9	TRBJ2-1	CASSLMGGPEDEQFF
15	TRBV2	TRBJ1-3	CASSLDRNSGNTIYF
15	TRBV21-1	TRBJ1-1	CASSVGQLMNTEAFF
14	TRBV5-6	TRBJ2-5	CASSTGSGAGTQYF
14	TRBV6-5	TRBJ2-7	CASSYSWDRGEQYF
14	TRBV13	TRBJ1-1	CASSHGRGNTEAFF
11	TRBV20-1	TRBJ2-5	CSAATAETQYF
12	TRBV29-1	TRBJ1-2	CSVEKGNYGYTF
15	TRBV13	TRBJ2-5	CASSPGPGGKETQYF
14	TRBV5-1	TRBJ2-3	CASSSQRSTDTQYF
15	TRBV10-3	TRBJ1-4	CAISLTGGKDEKLFF
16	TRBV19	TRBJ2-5	CASSSPRQGGKETQYF
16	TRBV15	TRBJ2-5	CATSPSLAGGQETQYF
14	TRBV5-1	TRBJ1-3	CASSRQESGNTIYF